This T cell receptor beta chain was documented in a study of blood T cell repertoires in COVID-19. The study recruited people aged about 18 to 95 years across roughly 25 US areas. Assay used: immunoSEQ multiplex PCR; TCRdb lists only in-frame clones, some missing. There are fewer than 400,000 clones in the sample; about 85% occur only once, and under 2% lies in the top ten. The germline V and J ends were trimmed by 0 bases and 3 bases, with 10 bases remaining between them. Per germline, CDR1 SGHRS and CDR2 YFSETQ. The CDR3 spans 15 residues. The gene calls are TRBV5-1 and TRBJ1-5, with D possibly being TRBD1 (6 bases). The sample comprised PBMCs or T cells enriched from blood (not recorded which). The sequence was collected from a woman aged 25-40 years who had been exposed to COVID-19. The CDR3 is CASSLAPGVNQPQHF. CDR3 sequence (DNA): TGCGCCAGCAGCTTGGCCCCAGGGGTCAATCAGCCCCAGCATTTT.